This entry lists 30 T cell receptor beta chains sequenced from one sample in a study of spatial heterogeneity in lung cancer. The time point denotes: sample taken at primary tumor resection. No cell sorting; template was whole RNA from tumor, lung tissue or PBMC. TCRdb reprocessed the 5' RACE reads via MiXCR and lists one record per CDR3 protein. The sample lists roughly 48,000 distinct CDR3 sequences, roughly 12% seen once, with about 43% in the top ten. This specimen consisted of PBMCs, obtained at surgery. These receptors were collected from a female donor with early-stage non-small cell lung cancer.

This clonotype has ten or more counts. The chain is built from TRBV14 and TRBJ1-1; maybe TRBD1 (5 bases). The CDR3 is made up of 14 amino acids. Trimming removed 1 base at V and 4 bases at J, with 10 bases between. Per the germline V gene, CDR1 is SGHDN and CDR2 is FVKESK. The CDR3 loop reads CASSQVAGRTEAFF. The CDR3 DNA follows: TGTGCCAGCAGCCAAGTCGCAGGGCGCACTGAAGCTTTCTTT.

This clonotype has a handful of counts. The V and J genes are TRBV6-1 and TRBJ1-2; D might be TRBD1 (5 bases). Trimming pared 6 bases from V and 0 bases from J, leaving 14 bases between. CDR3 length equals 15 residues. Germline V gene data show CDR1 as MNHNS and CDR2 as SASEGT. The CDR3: CASRGAAAPNYGYTF. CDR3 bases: TGTGCCAGCAGAGGGGCGGCAGCACCTAACTATGGCTACACCTTC.

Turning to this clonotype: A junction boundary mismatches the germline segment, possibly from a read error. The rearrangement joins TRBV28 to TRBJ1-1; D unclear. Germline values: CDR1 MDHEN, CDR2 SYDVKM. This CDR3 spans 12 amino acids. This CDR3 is CASSSENTEALF. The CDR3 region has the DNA TGTGCCAGCAGTTCCGAGAACACTGAAGCTCTCTTT.

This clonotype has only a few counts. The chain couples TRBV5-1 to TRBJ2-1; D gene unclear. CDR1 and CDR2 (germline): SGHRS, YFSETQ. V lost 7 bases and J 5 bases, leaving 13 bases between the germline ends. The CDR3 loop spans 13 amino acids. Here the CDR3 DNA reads TGCGCCAGCTCCGACCTCACGAACAATGAGCAGTTCTTC. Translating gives CASSDLTNNEQFF.

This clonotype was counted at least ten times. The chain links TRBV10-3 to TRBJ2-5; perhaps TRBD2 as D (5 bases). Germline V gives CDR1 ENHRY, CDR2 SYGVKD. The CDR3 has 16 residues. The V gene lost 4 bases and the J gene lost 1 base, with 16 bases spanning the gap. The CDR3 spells CAISGRQTSLQETQYF. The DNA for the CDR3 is TGTGCCATCAGTGGCCGGCAAACTAGTCTCCAAGAGACCCAGTACTTC.

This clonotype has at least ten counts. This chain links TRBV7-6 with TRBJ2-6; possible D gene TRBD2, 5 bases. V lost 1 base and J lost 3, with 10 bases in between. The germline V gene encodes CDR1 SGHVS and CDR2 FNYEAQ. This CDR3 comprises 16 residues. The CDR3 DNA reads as TGTGCCAGCAGCTTAGGCGGGCAGAGTGGGGCCAACGTCCTGACTTTC. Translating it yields CASSLGGQSGANVLTF.

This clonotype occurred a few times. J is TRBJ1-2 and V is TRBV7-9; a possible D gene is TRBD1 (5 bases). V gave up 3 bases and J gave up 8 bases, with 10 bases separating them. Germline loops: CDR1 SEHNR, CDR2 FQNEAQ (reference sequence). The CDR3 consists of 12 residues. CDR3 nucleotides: TGTGCCAGCAGCTTGGAGGGGTCAGGCTACACCTTC. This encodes CASSLEGSGYTF.

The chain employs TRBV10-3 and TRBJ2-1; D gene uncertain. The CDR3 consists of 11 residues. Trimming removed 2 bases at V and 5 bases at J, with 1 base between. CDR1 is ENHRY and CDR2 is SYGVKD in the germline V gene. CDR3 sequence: CAISENNEQFF. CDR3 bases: TGTGCCATCAGTGAGAACAATGAGCAGTTCTTC.

DNA of the CDR3: TGTGCCAGCAGTTTGGGGGGTTCGAGCAATCAGCCCCAGCATTTT. Encoded protein: CASSLGGSSNQPQHF. The chain joins TRBV12-3 or TRBV12-4 to TRBJ1-5; D might be TRBD1 (5 bases). V lost 3 bases, J lost 1 base, and 10 bases lay in between. The CDR3 covers 15 residues.

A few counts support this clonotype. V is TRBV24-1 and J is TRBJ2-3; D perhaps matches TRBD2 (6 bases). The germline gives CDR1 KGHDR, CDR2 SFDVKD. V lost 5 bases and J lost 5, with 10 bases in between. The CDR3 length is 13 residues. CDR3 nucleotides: TGTGCCACCAGTGGGACTACTGGAGATACGCAGTATTTT. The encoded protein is CATSGTTGDTQYF.

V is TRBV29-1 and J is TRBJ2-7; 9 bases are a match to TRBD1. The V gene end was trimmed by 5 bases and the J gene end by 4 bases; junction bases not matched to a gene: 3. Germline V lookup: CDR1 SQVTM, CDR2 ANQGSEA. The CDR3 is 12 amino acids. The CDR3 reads CSVTGGAYEQYF. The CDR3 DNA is TGCAGCGTTACAGGGGGCGCGTACGAGCAGTACTTC.

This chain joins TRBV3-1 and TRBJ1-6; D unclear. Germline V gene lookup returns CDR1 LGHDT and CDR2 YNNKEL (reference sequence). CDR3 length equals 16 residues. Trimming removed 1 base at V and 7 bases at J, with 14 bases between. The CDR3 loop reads CASSQGSKGWNSPLHF. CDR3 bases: TGTGCCAGCAGCCAAGGGTCGAAAGGGTGGAATTCACCCCTCCACTTT. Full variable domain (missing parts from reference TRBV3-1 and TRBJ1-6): DTAVSQTPKYLVTQMGNDKSIKCEQNLGHDTMYWYKQDSKKFLKIMFSYNNKELIINETVPNRFSPKSPDKAHLNLHINSLELGDSAVYFCASSQGSKGWNSPLHFGNGTRLTVT.

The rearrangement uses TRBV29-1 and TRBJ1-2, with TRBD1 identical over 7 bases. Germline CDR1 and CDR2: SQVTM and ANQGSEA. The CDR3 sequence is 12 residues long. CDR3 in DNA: TGCATCGTCCAGACAGGGATGGATGGCTACACCTTC. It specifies CIVQTGMDGYTF.

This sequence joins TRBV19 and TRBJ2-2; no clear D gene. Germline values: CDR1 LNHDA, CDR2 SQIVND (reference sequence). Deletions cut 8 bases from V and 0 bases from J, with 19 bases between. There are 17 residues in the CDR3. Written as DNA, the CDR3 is TGTGCCAGTTACCGGGCCCAATCCCCCTCGAACACCGGGGAGCTGTTTTTT. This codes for CASYRAQSPSNTGELFF.

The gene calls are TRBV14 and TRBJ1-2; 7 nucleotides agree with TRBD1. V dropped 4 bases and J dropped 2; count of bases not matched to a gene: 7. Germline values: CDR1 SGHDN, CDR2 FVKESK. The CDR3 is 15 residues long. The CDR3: CASSPQQGWNYGYTF. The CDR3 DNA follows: TGTGCCAGCAGCCCACAACAGGGGTGGAACTATGGCTACACCTTC.

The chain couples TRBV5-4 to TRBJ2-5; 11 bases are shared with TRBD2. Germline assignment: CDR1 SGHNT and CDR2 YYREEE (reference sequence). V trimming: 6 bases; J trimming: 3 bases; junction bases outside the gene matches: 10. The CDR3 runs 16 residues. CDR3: CASTHPGLAGEETQYF. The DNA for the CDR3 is TGTGCCAGCACACACCCCGGACTAGCGGGTGAAGAGACCCAGTACTTC.

The CDR3 loop reads CASRRGMNTEAFF. In nucleotides, the CDR3 is TGCGCCAGCAGGCGGGGGATGAACACTGAAGCTTTCTTT. The rearrangement links TRBV5-1 to TRBJ1-1, with D tentatively TRBD1 (5 bases). This CDR3 has 13 amino acids. Per the germline V gene, CDR1 is SGHRS and CDR2 is YFSETQ. Between the trimmed V and J ends, which lost 5 bases and 0 bases, there was a span of 8 bases.

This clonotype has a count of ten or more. The DNA for the CDR3 is TGTGCCAGCTCGGGACAGCTCAGCTCCTACGAGCAGTACTTC. Residues: CASSGQLSSYEQYF. The J gene is TRBJ2-7, the V gene TRBV12-3 or TRBV12-4; 7 bases map to TRBD1. The CDR3 is 14 residues long. With 8 bases clipped from V and 0 bases from J, the junction kept 7 bases outside the gene matches.

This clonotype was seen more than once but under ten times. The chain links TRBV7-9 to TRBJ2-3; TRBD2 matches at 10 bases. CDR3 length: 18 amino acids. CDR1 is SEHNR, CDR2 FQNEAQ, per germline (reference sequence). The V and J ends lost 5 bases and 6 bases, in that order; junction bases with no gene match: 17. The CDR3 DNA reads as TGTGCCAGCAGCCCAAGCGTGGCTAGCGGGGGCCCGCACGATACGCAGTATTTT. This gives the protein CASSPSVASGGPHDTQYF.

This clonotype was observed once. DNA for the CDR3: TGCAGCGTTGAATTGGTGGAAAAACTGTTTTTT. Translating gives CSVELVEKLFF. The chain couples TRBV29-1 to TRBJ1-4; D gene ambiguous. The CDR3 consists of 11 residues. V lost 2 bases to trimming and J lost 8 bases, with 6 bases between them. CDR1 is SQVTM, CDR2 ANQGSEA, per germline.

CDR3 nucleotide sequence: TGTGCCAGCAGCCACAGGGGGTCTGGAAACACCATATATTTT. This translates into CASSHRGSGNTIYF. The chain has TRBV7-8 and TRBJ1-3; 8 bases align to TRBD1. This CDR3 comprises 14 residues. V lost 5 bases to trimming and J lost 1 base; unmatched junction nucleotides: 1. Germline assignment: CDR1 SGHVS and CDR2 FQNEAQ.

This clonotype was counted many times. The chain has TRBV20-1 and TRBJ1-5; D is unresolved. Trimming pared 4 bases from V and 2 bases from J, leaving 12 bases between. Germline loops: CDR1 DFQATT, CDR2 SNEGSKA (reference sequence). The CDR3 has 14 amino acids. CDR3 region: CSATFAMRNQPQHF. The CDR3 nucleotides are TGCAGTGCTACGTTCGCTATGCGCAATCAGCCCCAGCATTTT.

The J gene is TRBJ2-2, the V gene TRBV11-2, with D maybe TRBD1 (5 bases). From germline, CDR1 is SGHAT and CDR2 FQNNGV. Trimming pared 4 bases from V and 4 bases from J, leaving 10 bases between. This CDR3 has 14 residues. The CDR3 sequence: CASSSNQGTGELFF. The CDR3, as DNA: TGTGCCAGCAGCTCAAACCAGGGCACCGGGGAGCTGTTTTTT.

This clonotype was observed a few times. The CDR3 bases are TGTGCCAGCAGGTTTCCCGGAGGAAACAATGAGCAGTTCTTC. Its protein is CASRFPGGNNEQFF. The chain couples TRBV28 to TRBJ2-1, with D possibly TRBD2 on 5 matching bases. CDR1 is MDHEN, CDR2 SYDVKM, per germline. The V end was cut by 6 bases, the J end by 5 bases, with 14 bases between. The CDR3 loop spans 14 amino acids.

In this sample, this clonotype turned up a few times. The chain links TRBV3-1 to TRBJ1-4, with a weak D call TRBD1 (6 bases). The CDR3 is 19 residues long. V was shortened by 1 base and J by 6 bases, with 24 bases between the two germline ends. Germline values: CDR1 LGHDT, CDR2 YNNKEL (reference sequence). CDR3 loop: CASSQVRGRRYKGDEKLFF. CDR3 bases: TGTGCCAGCAGCCAAGTCCGAGGGAGACGCTACAAGGGGGATGAAAAACTGTTTTTT. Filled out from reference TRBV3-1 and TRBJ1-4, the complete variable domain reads DTAVSQTPKYLVTQMGNDKSIKCEQNLGHDTMYWYKQDSKKFLKIMFSYNNKELIINETVPNRFSPKSPDKAHLNLHINSLELGDSAVYFCASSQVRGRRYKGDEKLFFGSGTQLSVL.

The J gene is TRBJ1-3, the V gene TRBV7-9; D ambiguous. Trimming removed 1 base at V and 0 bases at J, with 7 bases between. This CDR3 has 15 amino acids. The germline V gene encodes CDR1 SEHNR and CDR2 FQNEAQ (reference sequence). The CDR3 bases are TGTGCCAGCAGCTTAGGTGGCACCTCTGGAAACACCATATATTTT. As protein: CASSLGGTSGNTIYF.

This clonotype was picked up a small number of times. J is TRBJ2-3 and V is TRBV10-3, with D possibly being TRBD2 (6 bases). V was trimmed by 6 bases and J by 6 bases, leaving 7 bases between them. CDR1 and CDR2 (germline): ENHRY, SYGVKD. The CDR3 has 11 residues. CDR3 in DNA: TGTGCCATCAGGGAGGGGGATACGCAGTATTTT. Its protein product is CAIREGDTQYF.

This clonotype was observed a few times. The CDR3: CASILSGSYNEQFF. The CDR3 DNA is TGTGCCAGCATCCTTAGCGGATCCTACAATGAGCAGTTCTTC. The chain has TRBV7-2 and TRBJ2-1; TRBD2 is a possible D gene (6 bases). V was shortened by 7 bases and J by 1 base, with 11 bases between the two germline ends. The CDR3 has 14 amino acids. Per germline, CDR1 SGHTA and CDR2 FQGNSA.

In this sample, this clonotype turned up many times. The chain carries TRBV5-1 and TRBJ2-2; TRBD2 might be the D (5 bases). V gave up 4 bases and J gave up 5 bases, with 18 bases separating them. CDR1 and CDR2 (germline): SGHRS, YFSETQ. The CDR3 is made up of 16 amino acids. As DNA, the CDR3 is TGCGCCAGCAGCCTCAATCCGGGGAGTAATACCGGGGAGCTGTTTTTT. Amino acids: CASSLNPGSNTGELFF. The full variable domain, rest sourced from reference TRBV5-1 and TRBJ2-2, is KAGVTQTPRYLIKTRGQQVTLSCSPISGHRSVSWYQQTPGQGLQFLFEYFSETQRNKGNFPGRFSGRQFSNSRSEMNVSTLELGDSALYLCASSLNPGSNTGELFFGEGSRLTVL.

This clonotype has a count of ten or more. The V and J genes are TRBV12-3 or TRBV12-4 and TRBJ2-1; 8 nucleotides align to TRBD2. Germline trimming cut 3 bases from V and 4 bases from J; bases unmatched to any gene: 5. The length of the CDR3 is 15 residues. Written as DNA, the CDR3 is TGTGCCAGCAGTTTCCCGGGAGGGGGGTACAATGAGCAGTTCTTC. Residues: CASSFPGGGYNEQFF.